The T cell receptor (beta chain) described here comes from a study of blood T cell repertoires in COVID-19. Study in general: Collection of acute and convalescent COVID-19 samples took place in the United States, Italy and Spain. PBMCs, B-cell-depleted T cells, or T cells were the source of the cDNA or gDNA that made up the material.

The age range of participants was about 18 to 95 years, with residence in about two dozen US areas. Per the original data handling: Reference gene primer amplification in the assay estimated nucleated cell counts. Sequenced by immunoSEQ multiplex PCR; TCRdb stores in-frame clones only, minus some. That table is the source of V, J and clone size, and D and trimming were worked out from the DNA. The data show a few hundred thousand clones, 70% to 90% seen once. The V and J ends lost 5 bases and 1 base, in that order; junction bases with no gene match: 7. Germline V CDR1 and CDR2: MDHEN, SYDVKM. This CDR3 is 15 amino acids long.

Material: PBMCs or T cells enriched from blood (not recorded which). The V call is TRBV28, the J call TRBJ1-1, with 7 bases fitting TRBD1. The source of this sequence is a woman aged 40 to 50 with acute COVID-19. The CDR3 DNA reads TGTGCCAGCAGTCCCCTACAGGGGTCGAACACTGAAGCTTTCTTT. The encoded protein is CASSPLQGSNTEAFF.